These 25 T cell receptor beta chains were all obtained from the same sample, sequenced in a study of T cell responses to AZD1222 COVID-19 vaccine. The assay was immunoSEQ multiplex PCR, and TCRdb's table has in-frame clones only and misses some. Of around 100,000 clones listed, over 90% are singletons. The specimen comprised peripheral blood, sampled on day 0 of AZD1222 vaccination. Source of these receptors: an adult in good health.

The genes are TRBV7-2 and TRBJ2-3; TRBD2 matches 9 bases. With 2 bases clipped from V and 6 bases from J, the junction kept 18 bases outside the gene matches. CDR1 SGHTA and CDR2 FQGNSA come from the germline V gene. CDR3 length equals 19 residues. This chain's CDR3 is CASSLTGLAQRGMGDTQYF. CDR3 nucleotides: TGTGCCAGCAGCTTAACCGGACTAGCGCAAAGAGGGATGGGGGATACGCAGTATTTT.

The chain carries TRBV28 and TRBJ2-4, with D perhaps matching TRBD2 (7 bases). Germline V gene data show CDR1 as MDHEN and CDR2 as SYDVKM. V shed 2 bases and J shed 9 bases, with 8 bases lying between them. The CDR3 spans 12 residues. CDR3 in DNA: TGTGCCAGCAGTTTAAGGGGGGGCATTCAGTACTTC. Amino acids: CASSLRGGIQYF.

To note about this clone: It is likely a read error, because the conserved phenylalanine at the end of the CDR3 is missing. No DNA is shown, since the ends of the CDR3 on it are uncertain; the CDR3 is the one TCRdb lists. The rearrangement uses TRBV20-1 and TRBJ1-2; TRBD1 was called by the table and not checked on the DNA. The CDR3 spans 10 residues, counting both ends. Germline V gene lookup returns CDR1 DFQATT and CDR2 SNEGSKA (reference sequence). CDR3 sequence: CSARGQHPRL.

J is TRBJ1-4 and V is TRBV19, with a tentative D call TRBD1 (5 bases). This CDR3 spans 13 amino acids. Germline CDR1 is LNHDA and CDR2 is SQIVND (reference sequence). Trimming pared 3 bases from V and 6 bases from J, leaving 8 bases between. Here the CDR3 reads CASSIRQYEKLFF. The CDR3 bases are TGTGCCAGTAGTATCCGACAGTATGAAAAACTGTTTTTT.

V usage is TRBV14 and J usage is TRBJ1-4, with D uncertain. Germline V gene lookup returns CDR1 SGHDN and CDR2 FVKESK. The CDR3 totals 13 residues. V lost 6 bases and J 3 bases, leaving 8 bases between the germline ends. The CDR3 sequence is CASSPRPNEKLFF. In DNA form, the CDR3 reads TGTGCCAGCAGTCCAAGGCCTAATGAAAAACTGTTTTTT.

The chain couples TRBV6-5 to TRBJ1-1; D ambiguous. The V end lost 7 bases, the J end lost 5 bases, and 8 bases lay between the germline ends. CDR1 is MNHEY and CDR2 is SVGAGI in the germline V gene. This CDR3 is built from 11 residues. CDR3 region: CASTGWTEAFF. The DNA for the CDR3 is TGTGCCAGCACGGGTTGGACTGAAGCTTTCTTT.

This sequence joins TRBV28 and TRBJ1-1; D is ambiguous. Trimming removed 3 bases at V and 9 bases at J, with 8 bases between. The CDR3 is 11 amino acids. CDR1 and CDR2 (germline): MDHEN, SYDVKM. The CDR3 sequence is CASSFTSKAFF. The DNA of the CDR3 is TGTGCCAGCAGTTTTACCTCCAAAGCTTTCTTT.

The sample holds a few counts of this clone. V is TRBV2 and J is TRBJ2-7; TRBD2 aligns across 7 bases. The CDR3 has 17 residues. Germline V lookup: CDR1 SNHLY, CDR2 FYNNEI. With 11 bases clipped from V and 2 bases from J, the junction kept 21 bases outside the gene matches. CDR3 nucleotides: TGTGCCTCTGCACGCCGGGGAGGGCCGCTTTTGGCCTACGAGCAGTACTTC. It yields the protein CASARRGGPLLAYEQYF.

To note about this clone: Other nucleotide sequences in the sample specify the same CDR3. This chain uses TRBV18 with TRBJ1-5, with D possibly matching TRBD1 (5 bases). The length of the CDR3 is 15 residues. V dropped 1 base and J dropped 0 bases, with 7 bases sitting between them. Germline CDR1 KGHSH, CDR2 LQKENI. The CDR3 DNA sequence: TGTGCCAGCTCACCACGAGGGGATAGCAATCAGCCCCAGCATTTT. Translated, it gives CASSPRGDSNQPQHF.

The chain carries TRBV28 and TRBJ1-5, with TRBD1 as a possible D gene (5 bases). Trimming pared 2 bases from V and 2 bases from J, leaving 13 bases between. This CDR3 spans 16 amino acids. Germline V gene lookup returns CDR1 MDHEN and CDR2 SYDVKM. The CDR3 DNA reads TGTGCCAGCAGTTTAATTCTGGGGGAGCGCAATCAGCCCCAGCATTTT. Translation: CASSLILGERNQPQHF.

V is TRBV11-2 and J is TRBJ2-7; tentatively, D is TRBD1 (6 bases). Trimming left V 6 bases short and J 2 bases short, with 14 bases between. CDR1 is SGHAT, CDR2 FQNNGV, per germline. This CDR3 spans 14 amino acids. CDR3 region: CASSPGAGAYEQYF. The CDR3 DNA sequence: TGTGCCAGCAGTCCCGGGGCAGGGGCCTACGAGCAGTACTTC.

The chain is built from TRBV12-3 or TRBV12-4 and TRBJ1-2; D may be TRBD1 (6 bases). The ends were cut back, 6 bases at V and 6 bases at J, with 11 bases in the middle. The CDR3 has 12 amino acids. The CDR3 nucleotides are TGTGCCAGCAGCTATGAGGGGGATGGCTACACCTTC. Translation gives CASSYEGDGYTF.

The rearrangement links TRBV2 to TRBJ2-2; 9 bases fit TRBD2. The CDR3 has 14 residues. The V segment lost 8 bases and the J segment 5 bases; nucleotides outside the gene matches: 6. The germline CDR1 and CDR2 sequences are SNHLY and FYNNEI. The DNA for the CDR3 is TGTGCCAGCCAGGCGCTAGCGGGGACCGGGGAGCTGTTTTTT. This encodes CASQALAGTGELFF. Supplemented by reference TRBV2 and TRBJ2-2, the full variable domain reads EPEVTQTPSHQVTQMGQEVILRCVPISNHLYFYWYRQILGQKVEFLVSFYNNEISEKSEIFDDQFSVERPDGSNFTLKIRSTKLEDSAMYFCASQALAGTGELFFGEGSRLTVL.

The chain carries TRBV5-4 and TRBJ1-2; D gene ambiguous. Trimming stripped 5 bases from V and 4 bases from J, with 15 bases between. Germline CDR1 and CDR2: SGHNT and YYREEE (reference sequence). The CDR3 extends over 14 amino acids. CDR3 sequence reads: CASSWVSSSYGYTF. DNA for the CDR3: TGTGCCAGCAGTTGGGTTTCGAGCTCCTATGGCTACACCTTC.

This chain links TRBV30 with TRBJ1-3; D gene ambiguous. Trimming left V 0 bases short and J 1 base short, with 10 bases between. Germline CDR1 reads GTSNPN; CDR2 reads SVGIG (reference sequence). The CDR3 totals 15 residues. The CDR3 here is CAWSVPVMSGNTIYF. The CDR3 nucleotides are TGTGCCTGGAGTGTTCCCGTAATGTCTGGAAACACCATATATTTT.

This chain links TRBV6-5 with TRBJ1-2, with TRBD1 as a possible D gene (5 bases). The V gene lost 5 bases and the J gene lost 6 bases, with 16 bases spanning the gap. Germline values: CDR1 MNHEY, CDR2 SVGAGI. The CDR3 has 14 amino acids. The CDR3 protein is CASSPRALTHGYTF. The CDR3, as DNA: TGTGCCAGCAGTCCCAGGGCCTTGACACATGGCTACACCTTC.

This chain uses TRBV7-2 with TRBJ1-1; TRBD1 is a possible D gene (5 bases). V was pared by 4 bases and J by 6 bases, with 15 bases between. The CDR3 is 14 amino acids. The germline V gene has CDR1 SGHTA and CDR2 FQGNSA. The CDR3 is CASSWTPDGPEAFF. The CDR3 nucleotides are TGTGCCAGCAGCTGGACACCCGACGGGCCTGAAGCTTTCTTT.

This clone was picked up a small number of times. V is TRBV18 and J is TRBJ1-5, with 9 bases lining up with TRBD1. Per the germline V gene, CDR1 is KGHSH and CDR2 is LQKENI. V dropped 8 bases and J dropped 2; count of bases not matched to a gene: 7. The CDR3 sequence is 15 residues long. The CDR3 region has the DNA TGTGCCAGCGGTACAGGGGGCGCAGGCAATCAGCCCCAGCATTTT. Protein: CASGTGGAGNQPQHF.

The CDR3 is CATVTAGGREQFF. The CDR3 DNA reads as TGTGCCACCGTAACAGCGGGAGGAAGAGAGCAGTTCTTC. The rearrangement links TRBV2 to TRBJ2-1; 9 bases agree with TRBD2. The CDR3 is 13 amino acids. Germline V CDR1 and CDR2: SNHLY, FYNNEI. Losses at the gene ends were 10 bases for V and 10 bases for J; bases not matched to a gene: 11.

The CDR3 reads CASSPSLGMRYGYTF. The CDR3 nucleotides are TGTGCCAGCAGCCCTAGCCTGGGTATGCGGTATGGCTACACCTTC. This sequence joins TRBV28 and TRBJ1-2; D unclear. V was trimmed by 6 bases and J by 5 bases, leaving 19 bases between them. Germline CDR1 MDHEN, CDR2 SYDVKM. The CDR3 spans 15 residues.

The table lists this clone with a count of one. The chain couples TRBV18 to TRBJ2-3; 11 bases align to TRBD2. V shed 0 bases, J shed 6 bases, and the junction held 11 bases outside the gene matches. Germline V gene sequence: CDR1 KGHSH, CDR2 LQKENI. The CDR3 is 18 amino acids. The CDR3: CASSPPPGLAENSDTQYF. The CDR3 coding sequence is TGTGCCAGCTCACCACCGCCGGGACTAGCGGAGAACTCGGATACGCAGTATTTT.

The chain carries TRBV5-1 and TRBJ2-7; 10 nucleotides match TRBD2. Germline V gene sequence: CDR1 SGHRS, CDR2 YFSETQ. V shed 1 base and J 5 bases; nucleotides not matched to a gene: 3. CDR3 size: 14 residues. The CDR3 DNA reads TGCGCCAGCAGCTTGACGCTAGCGGGAGACGAGCAGTACTTC. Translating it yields CASSLTLAGDEQYF.

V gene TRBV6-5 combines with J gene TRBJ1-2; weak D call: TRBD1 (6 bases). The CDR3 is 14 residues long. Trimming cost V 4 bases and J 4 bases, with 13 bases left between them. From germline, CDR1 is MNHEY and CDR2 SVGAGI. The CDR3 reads CASSSQGLLYGYTF. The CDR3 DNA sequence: TGTGCCAGCAGTTCCCAGGGGCTACTCTATGGCTACACCTTC.

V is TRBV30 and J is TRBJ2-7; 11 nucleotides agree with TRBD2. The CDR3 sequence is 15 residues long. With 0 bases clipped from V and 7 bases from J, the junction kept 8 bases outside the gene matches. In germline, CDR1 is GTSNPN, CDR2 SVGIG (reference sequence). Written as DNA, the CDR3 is TGTGCCTGGAGTGTTGGACTAGCGGGCCCTAAGGAGCAGTACTTC. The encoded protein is CAWSVGLAGPKEQYF.

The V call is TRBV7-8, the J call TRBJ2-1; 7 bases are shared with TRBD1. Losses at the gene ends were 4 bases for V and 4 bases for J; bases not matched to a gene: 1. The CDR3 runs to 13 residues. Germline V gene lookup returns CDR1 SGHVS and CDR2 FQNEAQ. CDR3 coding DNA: TGTGCCAGCAGCTGGGACAGATACAATGAGCAGTTCTTC. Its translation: CASSWDRYNEQFF.